This T cell receptor (beta chain) originates from a study of monozygotic twins with inflammatory bowel disease. Study findings and constraints: The authors note that differing immunosuppressive treatments may have added variability to patient repertoires. Fewer shared clonotypes with others were found in IBD patients than in healthy twins, especially with disease activity.

TCRdb reprocessed the 5' RACE reads; each CDR3 protein has one entry and no DNA is given. The sample yields 93,000 or so distinct CDR3 sequences, of which the top ten take up 1.9%. CDR1 and CDR2 from the germline V gene are SGHRS and YFSETQ. The CDR3 spans 14 residues. As regards this clonotype: Antigen specificity is unknown.

This chain uses TRBV5-1 with TRBJ1-2; no DNA is available, so the TRBD1 call from TCRdb remains unchecked. The source of this sequence is a human donor with ulcerative colitis or Crohn's disease, or a healthy co-twin of an affected twin (not recorded which). Sequenced sample: blood. The CDR3 is CASSDPGQGNGYTF. Based on the CDR3 plus reference TRBV5-1 and TRBJ1-2, the full variable domain is KAGVTQTPRYLIKTRGQQVTLSCSPISGHRSVSWYQQTPGQGLQFLFEYFSETQRNKGNFPGRFSGRQFSNSRSEMNVSTLELGDSALYLCASSDPGQGNGYTFGSGTRLTVV.